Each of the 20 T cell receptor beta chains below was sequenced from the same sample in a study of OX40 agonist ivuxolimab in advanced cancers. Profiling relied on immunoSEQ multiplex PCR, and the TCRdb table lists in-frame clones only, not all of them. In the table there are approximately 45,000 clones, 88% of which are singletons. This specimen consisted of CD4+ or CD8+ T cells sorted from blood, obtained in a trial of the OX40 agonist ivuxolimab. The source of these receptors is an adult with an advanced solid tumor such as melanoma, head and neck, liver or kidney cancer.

The CDR3 is CASSRKTGSNYGYTF. CDR3 DNA sequence: TGTGCCAGCAGCCGAAAGACAGGGAGTAACTATGGCTACACCTTC. The V gene is TRBV5-8, the J gene TRBJ1-2; 7 bases are shared with TRBD1. The CDR3 has 15 amino acids. Germline CDR1 and CDR2: SGHTS and YDEGEE. The V and J ends lost 4 bases and 1 base, in that order; junction bases with no gene match: 7.

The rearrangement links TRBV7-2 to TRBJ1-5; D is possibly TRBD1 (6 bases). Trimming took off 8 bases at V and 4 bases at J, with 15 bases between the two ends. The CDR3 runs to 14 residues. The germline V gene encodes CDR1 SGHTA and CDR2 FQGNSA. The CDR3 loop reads CASGQSGGNQPQHF. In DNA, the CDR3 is TGTGCCAGCGGACAGAGCGGGGGGAATCAGCCCCAGCATTTT.

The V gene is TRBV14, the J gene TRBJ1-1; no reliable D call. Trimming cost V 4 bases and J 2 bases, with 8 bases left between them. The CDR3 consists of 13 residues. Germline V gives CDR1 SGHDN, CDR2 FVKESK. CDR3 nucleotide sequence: TGTGCCAGCAGCCTCCAATATAACACTGAAGCTTTCTTT. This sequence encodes CASSLQYNTEAFF. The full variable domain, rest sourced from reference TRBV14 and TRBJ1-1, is EAGVTQFPSHSVIEKGQTVTLRCDPISGHDNLYWYRRVMGKEIKFLLHFVKESKQDESGMPNNRFLAERTGGTYSTLKVQPAELEDSGVYFCASSLQYNTEAFFGQGTRLTVV.

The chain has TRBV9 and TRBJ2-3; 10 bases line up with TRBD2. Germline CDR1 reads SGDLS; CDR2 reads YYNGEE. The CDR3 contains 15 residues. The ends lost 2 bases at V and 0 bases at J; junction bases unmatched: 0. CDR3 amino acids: CASSVTSGSTDTQYF. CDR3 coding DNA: TGTGCCAGCAGCGTGACTAGCGGGAGCACAGATACGCAGTATTTT.

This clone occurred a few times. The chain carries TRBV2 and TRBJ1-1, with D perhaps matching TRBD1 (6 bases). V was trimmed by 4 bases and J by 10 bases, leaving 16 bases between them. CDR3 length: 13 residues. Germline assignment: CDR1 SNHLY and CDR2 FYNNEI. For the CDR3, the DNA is TGTGCCAGCAGTGGGCAACAGGGTTTTGGAGCTTTCTTT. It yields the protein CASSGQQGFGAFF.

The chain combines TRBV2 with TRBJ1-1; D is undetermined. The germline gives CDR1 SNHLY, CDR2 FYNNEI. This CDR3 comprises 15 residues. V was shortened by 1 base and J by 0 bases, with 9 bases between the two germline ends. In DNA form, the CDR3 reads TGTGCCAGCAGTGAAGAGAGAACTCTGAACACTGAAGCTTTCTTT. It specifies CASSEERTLNTEAFF.

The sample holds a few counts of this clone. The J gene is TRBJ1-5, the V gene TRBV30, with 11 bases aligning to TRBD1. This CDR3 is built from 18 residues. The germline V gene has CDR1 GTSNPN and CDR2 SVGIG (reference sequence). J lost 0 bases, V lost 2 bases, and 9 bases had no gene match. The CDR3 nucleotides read TGTGCCTGGAGTCCATGGACAGGGGGCGTCTATAGCAATCAGCCCCAGCATTTT. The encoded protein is CAWSPWTGGVYSNQPQHF.

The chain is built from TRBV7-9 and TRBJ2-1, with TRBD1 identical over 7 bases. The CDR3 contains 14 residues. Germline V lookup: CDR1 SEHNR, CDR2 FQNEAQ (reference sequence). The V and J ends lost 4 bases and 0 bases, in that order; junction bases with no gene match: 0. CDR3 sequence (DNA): TGTGCCAGCAGCTACAGGGGCTCCTACAATGAGCAGTTCTTC. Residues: CASSYRGSYNEQFF.

In DNA form, the CDR3 reads TGTGCCAGCAGTTTACTGGGGCAAGAGACCCAGTACTTC. It specifies CASSLLGQETQYF. The chain joins TRBV27 to TRBJ2-5; D remains unclear. Trimming stripped 2 bases from V and 2 bases from J, with 6 bases between. The length of the CDR3 is 13 residues. CDR1 and CDR2 (germline): MNHEY, SMNVEV (reference sequence).

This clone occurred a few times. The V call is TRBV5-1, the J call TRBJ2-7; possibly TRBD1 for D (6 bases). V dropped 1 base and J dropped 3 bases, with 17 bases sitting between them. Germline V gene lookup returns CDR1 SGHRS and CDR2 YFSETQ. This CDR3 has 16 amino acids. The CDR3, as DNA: TGCGCCAGCAGCTTGATTCCCCAGGGGAAGTTCTACGAGCAGTACTTC. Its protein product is CASSLIPQGKFYEQYF.

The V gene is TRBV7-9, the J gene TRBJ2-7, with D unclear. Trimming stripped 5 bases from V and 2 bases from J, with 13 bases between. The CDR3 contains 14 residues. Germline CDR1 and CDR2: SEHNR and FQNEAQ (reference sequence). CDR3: CASSPTPMTYEQYF. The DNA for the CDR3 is TGTGCCAGCAGCCCGACCCCGATGACCTACGAGCAGTACTTC.

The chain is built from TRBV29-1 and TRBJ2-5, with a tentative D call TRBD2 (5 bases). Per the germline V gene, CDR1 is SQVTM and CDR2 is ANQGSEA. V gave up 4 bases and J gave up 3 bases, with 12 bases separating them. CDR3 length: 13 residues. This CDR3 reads CSVVGDYEETQYF. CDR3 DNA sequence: TGCAGCGTTGTAGGTGACTATGAAGAGACCCAGTACTTC. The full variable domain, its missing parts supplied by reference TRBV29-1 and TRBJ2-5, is SAVISQKPSRDICQRGTSLTIQCQVDSQVTMMFWYRQQPGQSLTLIATANQGSEATYESGFVIDKFPISRPNLTFSTLTVSNMSPEDSSIYLCSVVGDYEETQYFGPGTRLLVL.

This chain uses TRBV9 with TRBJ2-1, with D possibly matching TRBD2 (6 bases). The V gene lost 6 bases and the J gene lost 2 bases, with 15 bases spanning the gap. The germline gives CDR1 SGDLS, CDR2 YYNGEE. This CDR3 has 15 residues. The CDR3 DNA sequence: TGTGCCAGCACGAAAGGCGGGACTGCCTACAATGAGCAGTTCTTC. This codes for CASTKGGTAYNEQFF. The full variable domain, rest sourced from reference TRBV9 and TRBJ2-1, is DSGVTQTPKHLITATGQRVTLRCSPRSGDLSVYWYQQSLDQGLQFLIQYYNGEERAKGNILERFSAQQFPDLHSELNLSSLELGDSALYFCASTKGGTAYNEQFFGPGTRLTVL.

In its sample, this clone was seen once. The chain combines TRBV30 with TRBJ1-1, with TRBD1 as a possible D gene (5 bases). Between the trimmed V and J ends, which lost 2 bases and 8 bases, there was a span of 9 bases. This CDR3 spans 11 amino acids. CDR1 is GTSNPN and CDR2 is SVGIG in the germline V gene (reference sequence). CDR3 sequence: CAWSIGGEAFF. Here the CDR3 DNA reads TGTGCCTGGAGTATCGGGGGAGAAGCTTTCTTT.

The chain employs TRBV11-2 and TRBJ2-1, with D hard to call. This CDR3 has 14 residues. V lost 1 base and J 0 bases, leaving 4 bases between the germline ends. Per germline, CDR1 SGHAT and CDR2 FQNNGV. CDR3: CASSLVVSYNEQFF. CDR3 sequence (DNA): TGTGCCAGCAGCTTAGTTGTCTCCTACAATGAGCAGTTCTTC.

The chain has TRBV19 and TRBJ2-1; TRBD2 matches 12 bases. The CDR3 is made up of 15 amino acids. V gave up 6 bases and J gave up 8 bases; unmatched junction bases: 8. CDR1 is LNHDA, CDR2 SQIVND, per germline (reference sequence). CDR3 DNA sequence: TGTGCCAGTAGCTCGACTAGCGGGAGTAGCCATGAGCAGTTCTTC. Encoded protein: CASSSTSGSSHEQFF.

The DNA of the CDR3 is TGTGCCAGCAGTGGGGGACTAGCGGGAGGTGGTCAAGAGACCCAGTACTTC. Translating it yields CASSGGLAGGGQETQYF. The chain has TRBV2 and TRBJ2-5; 15 bases are shared with TRBD2. Germline trimming cut 4 bases from V and 2 bases from J; bases unmatched to any gene: 5. Germline V gene sequence: CDR1 SNHLY, CDR2 FYNNEI. The CDR3 spans 17 residues.

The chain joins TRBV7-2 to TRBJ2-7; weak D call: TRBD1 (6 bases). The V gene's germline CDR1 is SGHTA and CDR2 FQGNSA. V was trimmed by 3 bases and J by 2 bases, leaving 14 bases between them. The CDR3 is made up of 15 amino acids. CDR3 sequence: CASSLVKGDPYEQYF. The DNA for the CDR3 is TGTGCCAGCAGCTTGGTGAAGGGGGACCCCTACGAGCAGTACTTC.

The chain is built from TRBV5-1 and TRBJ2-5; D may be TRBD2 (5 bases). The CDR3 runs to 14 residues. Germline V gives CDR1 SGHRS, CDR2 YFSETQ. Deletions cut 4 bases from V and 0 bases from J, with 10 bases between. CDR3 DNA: TGCGCCAGCAGCCCTCTGACTAACCAAGAGACCCAGTACTTC. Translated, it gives CASSPLTNQETQYF.

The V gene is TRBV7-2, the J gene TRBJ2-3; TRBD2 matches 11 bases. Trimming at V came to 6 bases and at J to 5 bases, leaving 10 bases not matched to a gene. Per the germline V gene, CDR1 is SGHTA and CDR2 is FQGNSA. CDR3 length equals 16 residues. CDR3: CASSYRSGRAGDTQYF. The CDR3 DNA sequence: TGTGCCAGCAGTTATCGTAGCGGGAGGGCAGGAGATACGCAGTATTTT.